This TCR beta chain is from a study of cytomegalovirus exposure and HLA in healthy donors. Study-wide results and caveats: Most sequenced TCRs were rare (though some public TCRs occurred in many donors).

Primers included in the PCR were 60 Vbeta and 13 Jbeta primers. Sequenced by immunoSEQ multiplex PCR; TCRdb stores in-frame clones only, minus some. Among about 250,000 clones listed, about 85% were seen once. The CDR3 has 15 amino acids. V was clipped by 4 bases and J by 6 bases; unmatched bases: 9. Germline V gene data show CDR1 as MNHNY and CDR2 as SVGAGI (reference sequence). Of note for this clone: The antigen remains unidentified.

The chain employs TRBV6-6 and TRBJ2-7; 10 nucleotides align to TRBD1. Sample: PBMCs. The TCR comes from a girl aged 2 to 9 in good health and CMV-seronegative. CDR3 coding DNA: TGTGCCAGCAGTTCAAACCCGGGACAGGGGAGCGAGCAGTACTTC. The encoded protein is CASSSNPGQGSEQYF.